Listed below are T cell receptor beta chains from one sample, sequenced in a study of patients and donors after allogeneic stem cell transplantation. TCRdb processed the RT-PCR reads anew with MiXCR; each CDR3 protein has one entry. This table holds approximately 200,000 distinct CDR3 sequences, 40% to 45% found once. The sequenced sample consisted of blood, either unsorted or a sorted T cell fraction (not recorded which). The receptors stem from a human donor who was either an allogeneic HSCT recipient or a stem cell or donor lymphocyte infusion donor (not recorded which). It is not recorded whose cells these are; they may come from a transplant donor. Both conserved end residues are part of each CDR3. D genes are given only for firm matches. Clone size is shown for a subset of rows, as once, few, many or a class of expanded clone.

size	V	J	D	CDR3	DNA
-	TRBV7-8	TRBJ2-1	TRBD2	CASSPGLARISEQFF	TGTGCCAGCAGCCCCGGACTAGCGCGTATCAGCGAGCAGTTCTTC
few	TRBV29-1	TRBJ2-3	-	CSAERKDTQYF	TGCAGCGCCGAGAGGAAAGATACGCAGTATTTT
-	TRBV4-2	TRBJ2-2	TRBD2	CASSQLAGRVPGELFF	TGTGCCAGCAGCCAATTAGCCGGGAGGGTCCCCGGGGAGCTGTTTTTT
-	TRBV4-2	TRBJ1-1	-	CASSQEGLGHTEAFF	TGTGCCAGCAGCCAGGAGGGGCTGGGGCACACTGAAGCTTTCTTT
many	TRBV9	TRBJ1-3	-	CASSVVSGSGNTIYF	TGTGCCAGCAGCGTAGTGAGTGGGTCCGGAAACACCATATATTTT
-	TRBV20-1	TRBJ2-6	-	CSALGGDGANVLTF	TGCAGTGCTCTTGGAGGGGACGGGGCCAACGTCCTGACTTTC
few	TRBV12-3/TRBV12-4	TRBJ1-4	-	CASSPDGGPATNEKLFF	TGTGCCAGCAGCCCGGACGGGGGGCCGGCAACTAATGAAAAACTGTTTTTT
-	TRBV18	TRBJ1-1	-	CASSPRFRGPLEAFF	TGTGCCAGCTCACCAAGATTTAGAGGGCCCCTTGAAGCTTTCTTT
-	TRBV9	TRBJ2-7	-	CASSVDQGEQYF	TGTGCCAGCAGCGTCGACCAAGGCGAGCAGTACTTC
few	TRBV6-1	TRBJ2-1	-	CASSGLGEQFF	TGTGCCAGCAGTGGCCTCGGTGAGCAGTTCTTC
-	TRBV12-3/TRBV12-4	TRBJ1-1	-	CASTTPVNTEAFF	TGTGCCAGCACCACCCCGGTGAACACTGAAGCTTTCTTT
-	TRBV20-1	TRBJ1-5	-	CSASDGYSNQPQHF	TGCAGTGCTAGCGACGGGTATAGCAATCAGCCCCAGCATTTT
-	TRBV5-6	TRBJ2-2	-	CASSLVGLRAGELFF	-
-	TRBV29-1	TRBJ1-1	-	CSVGNMNTEAFF	TGCAGCGTTGGTAACATGAACACTGAAGCTTTCTTT
-	TRBV15	TRBJ1-2	-	CATSRGGANYGYTF	TGTGCCACCAGCAGAGGTGGGGCTAACTATGGCTACACCTTC
few	TRBV29-1	TRBJ1-5	-	CSGGQGPDQPQHF	TGCAGCGGTGGGCAGGGGCCGGATCAGCCCCAGCATTTT
-	TRBV6-5	TRBJ1-1	-	CASTLGPGSTEAFF	TGTGCCAGCACCCTGGGTCCCGGTTCCACTGAAGCTTTCTTT
-	TRBV5-1	TRBJ1-4	-	CASSLESGSHEKLFF	TGCGCCAGCAGCTTGGAGTCAGGAAGCCATGAAAAACTGTTTTTT
few	TRBV5-1	TRBJ1-2	TRBD1	CASSAQGTDYGYTF	TGCGCCAGCAGCGCACAAGGGACAGACTATGGCTACACCTTC